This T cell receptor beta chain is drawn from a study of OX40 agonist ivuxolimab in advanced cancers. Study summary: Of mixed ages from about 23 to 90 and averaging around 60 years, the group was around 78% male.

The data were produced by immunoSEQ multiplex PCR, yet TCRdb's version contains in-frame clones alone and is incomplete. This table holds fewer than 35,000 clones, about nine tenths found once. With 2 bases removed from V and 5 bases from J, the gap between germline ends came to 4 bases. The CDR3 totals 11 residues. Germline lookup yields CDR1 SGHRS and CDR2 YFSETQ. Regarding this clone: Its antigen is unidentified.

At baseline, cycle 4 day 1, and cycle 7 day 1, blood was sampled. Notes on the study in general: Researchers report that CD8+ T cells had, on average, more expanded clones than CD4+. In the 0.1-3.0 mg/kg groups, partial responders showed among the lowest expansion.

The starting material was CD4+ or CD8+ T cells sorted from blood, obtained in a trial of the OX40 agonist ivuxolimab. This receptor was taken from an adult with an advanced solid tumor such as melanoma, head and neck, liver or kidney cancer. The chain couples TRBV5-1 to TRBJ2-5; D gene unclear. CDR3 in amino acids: CASSFGETQYF. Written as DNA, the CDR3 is TGCGCCAGCAGCTTCGGGGAGACCCAGTACTTC.